The T cell receptor beta chain described here comes from a study of blood T cells in healthy people across ages. Primed by a sample-barcoded 5' primer and a J-beta primer mix, a second PCR proceeded for about 6 to 11 cycles. TCRdb re-analysed the 5' RACE reads in MiXCR, keeping a single row per CDR3 protein. The data show about 560,000 distinct CDR3 sequences, roughly a quarter seen once. The CDR3 contains 15 residues. The V gene's germline CDR1 is SGDLS and CDR2 YYNGEE. These data were also filed under a second study, of T cells of mothers and their children. This second study says: Inherited differences only slightly affect thymic shaping of TCR recombination output. Overlap in related mother-child pairs always slightly exceeded unrelated pairs, never significantly.

The rearrangement uses TRBV9 and TRBJ2-5; 9 bases line up with TRBD2. The DNA matches TRBJ2-1 better at its end, which makes the J call doubtful. The specimen was blood. The TCR comes from a boy aged 2 to 10 in good health. This CDR3 is CASSVEGLAYHEQFF. The CDR3 region has the DNA TGTGCCAGCAGCGTAGAGGGACTAGCATACCATGAGCAGTTCTTC.